These T cell receptor beta chains were read from a single sample in a study of T cell repertoires in cytomegalovirus infection. TCRdb used MiXCR to reprocess the reads, holding one entry per CDR3 protein. The sample records some 300,000 distinct CDR3 sequences, about 8.8% being singletons. The specimen sequenced was PBMCs. The receptors here all came from a human donor in good health (CMV status not recorded). Some clones in this sample may be carry-over from other donors' samples. The CDR3 runs from the conserved cysteine through the conserved F or W. D genes are given only for firm matches. Only part of the rows carry a size: once, few, many, or a class if the clone is expanded.

CDR3 protein,CDR3 DNA,V gene,D gene,clone size,J gene
CASTAGGNQPQHF,TGTGCCAGCACGGCAGGGGGAAACCAGCCCCAGCATTTT,TRBV6-1,TRBD1,many,TRBJ1-5
CASSQEDAKETQYF,TGTGCCAGCAGCCAAGAGGACGCCAAAGAGACCCAGTACTTC,TRBV14,NA,few,TRBJ2-5
CASGLVHGYNEQFF,TGTGCTAGTGGTTTGGTACATGGATACAATGAGCAGTTCTTC,TRBV12-5,NA,many,TRBJ2-1
CASSVTGTSIYGYTF,TGTGCCAGCAGCGTGACAGGGACCAGTATCTATGGCTACACCTTC,TRBV7-2,TRBD1,many,TRBJ1-2
CASSGDLPRTEAFF,TGTGCCAGCAGCGGGGACCTACCGAGAACTGAAGCTTTCTTT,TRBV2,NA,many,TRBJ1-1
CASSLVRSTERGDEQYF,TGTGCCAGCAGTTTAGTTCGGTCGACAGAGAGGGGGGACGAGCAGTACTTC,TRBV28,NA,few,TRBJ2-7
CASSLSDSSYNEQFF,TGTGCCAGCAGTTTGAGCGACAGCTCCTACAATGAGCAGTTCTTC,TRBV27,NA,many,TRBJ2-1
CSVEGQRPGTEAFF,TGCAGCGTTGAGGGACAGAGGCCGGGCACTGAAGCTTTCTTT,TRBV29-1,TRBD1,many,TRBJ1-1
CASSLSRQFYGYTF,TGTGCCAGCAGTTTATCCCGACAGTTTTATGGCTACACCTTC,TRBV27,NA,few,TRBJ1-2
CASSQDLGLANEQFF,TGTGCCAGCAGCCAAGACCTCGGACTGGCTAATGAGCAGTTCTTC,TRBV28,NA,many,TRBJ2-1
CASSYKYSNQPQHF,TGTGCCAGCAGTTACAAGTATAGCAATCAGCCCCAGCATTTT,TRBV6-5,NA,many,TRBJ1-5
CASSGASHREATQYF,TGCGCCAGCAGCGGGGCCTCACACAGGGAGGCAACGCAGTATTTT,TRBV5-1,NA,NA,TRBJ2-3
CASSGRTGQQYF,TGTGCCAGCAGCGGGCGGACAGGGCAGCAGTACTTC,TRBV11-3,TRBD1,NA,TRBJ2-7
CASSCPGTGVYEQYF,TGTGCCAGCAGTTGCCCCGGGACAGGGGTCTACGAGCAGTACTTC,TRBV28,TRBD1,few,TRBJ2-7
CSATEARTGELFF,TGCAGTGCTACAGAGGCTCGCACCGGGGAGCTGTTTTTT,TRBV20-1,NA,NA,TRBJ2-2
CASSLAPLTGVNTEAFF,TGTGCCAGCAGCTTAGCGCCACTGACAGGGGTGAACACTGAAGCTTTCTTT,TRBV7-6,TRBD1,many,TRBJ1-1
CASSIRTGGNQPQHF,TGTGCCAGTAGTATCCGGACAGGGGGCAATCAGCCCCAGCATTTT,TRBV19,TRBD1,many,TRBJ1-5
CASSLDRVATGELFF,TGCGCCAGCAGCTTGGACAGGGTTGCCACCGGGGAGCTGTTTTTT,TRBV5-1,NA,few,TRBJ2-2
CSARTGTVHSPLHF,TGCAGTGCTAGAACCGGGACAGTTCATTCACCCCTCCACTTT,TRBV20-1,TRBD1,many,TRBJ1-6
CASSDRQGLEQYF,TGTGCCAGCAGTGACCGCCAGGGCCTCGAGCAGTACTTC,TRBV25-1,NA,few,TRBJ2-7
CASSLPRGRGPGYTF,TGTGCCAGCAGTTTACCCCGGGGCAGGGGGCCTGGCTACACCTTC,TRBV28,TRBD1,many,TRBJ1-2
CASSSTGGPVRIGEQFF,TGTGCCAGCAGTTCCACGGGGGGGCCAGTTCGTATAGGTGAGCAGTTCTTC,TRBV28,TRBD2,NA,TRBJ2-1
CASSARSGAGYTF,TGTGCCAGCAGTGCGAGGTCGGGGGCGGGCTACACCTTC,TRBV27,NA,few,TRBJ1-2
CASSEVRDPNYGYTF,TGTGCCAGCAGTGAAGTGAGAGATCCTAACTATGGCTACACCTTC,TRBV6-1,NA,NA,TRBJ1-2
CASSPPAGETEAFF,TGCGCCAGCAGCCCCCCCGCGGGGGAGACTGAAGCTTTCTTT,TRBV5-1,NA,many,TRBJ1-1
CASSSPGGYSNQPQHF,TGTGCCAGCAGTTCCCCCGGAGGATATAGCAATCAGCCCCAGCATTTT,TRBV28,NA,many,TRBJ1-5
CASSQLAGGSYNEQFF,TGTGCCAGCAGCCAACTAGCAGGGGGTTCCTACAATGAGCAGTTCTTC,TRBV28,NA,many,TRBJ2-1
CASSQQGAKTQYF,TGTGCCAGCAGTCAACAGGGGGCGAAGACCCAGTACTTC,TRBV6-5,TRBD1,many,TRBJ2-5
CAISTPPGQNYGYTF,TGTGCCATCAGTACTCCCCCGGGGCAGAACTATGGCTACACCTTC,TRBV10-3,NA,many,TRBJ1-2
CASSLVGSSNQPQHF,TGCGCCAGCAGCTTGGTAGGGTCTAGCAATCAGCCCCAGCATTTT,TRBV5-1,NA,few,TRBJ1-5
CASSFYGMNTGELFF,TGTGCCAGCAGCTTTTACGGGATGAACACCGGGGAGCTGTTTTTT,TRBV7-9,NA,few,TRBJ2-2
CASSQDHDGGRNEQFF,TGCGCCAGCAGCCAAGATCACGACGGGGGGCGAAATGAGCAGTTCTTC,TRBV4-3,NA,few,TRBJ2-1
CASSLGGPQETQYF,TGTGCCAGCAGTTTGGGAGGGCCTCAAGAGACCCAGTACTTC,TRBV27,TRBD2,many,TRBJ2-5
CSARGWTGGHGELFF,TGCAGTGCTAGAGGATGGACAGGGGGCCACGGGGAGCTGTTTTTT,TRBV20-1,TRBD1,few,TRBJ2-2
CASSQDASSGYGYTF,TGTGCCAGCAGCCAAGACGCCTCCTCCGGCTATGGCTACACCTTC,TRBV3-1,NA,many,TRBJ1-2
CSARESVLYGYTF,TGCAGTGCTAGAGAATCTGTTCTCTATGGCTACACCTTC,TRBV20-1,NA,once,TRBJ1-2
CASRRSNEQFF,TGTGCCAGCCGACGGAGCAATGAGCAGTTCTTC,TRBV6-4,NA,many,TRBJ2-1
CASSRQSLNTGELFF,TGTGCCAGCAGCCGCCAGTCGCTCAACACCGGGGAGCTGTTTTTT,TRBV7-2,NA,many,TRBJ2-2
CAIRPLEGGQAFF,TGTGCCATCAGACCTTTGGAGGGAGGCCAAGCTTTCTTT,TRBV10-3,NA,few,TRBJ1-1
CASSFSSLSGANVLTF,TGTGCCAGCAGTTTTAGTTCTCTATCTGGGGCCAACGTCCTGACTTTC,TRBV28,NA,many,TRBJ2-6
CASSPIMNTGELFF,TGTGCCAGCAGCCCCATCATGAACACCGGGGAGCTGTTTTTT,TRBV7-2,NA,many,TRBJ2-2
CASSQAYYRGRISAFF,TGTGCCAGCAGCCAGGCGTATTACAGGGGCCGGATCAGCGCTTTCTTT,TRBV14,TRBD1,many,TRBJ1-1
CSVEKWAGGGSFF,TGCAGCGTTGAAAAATGGGCGGGGGGGGGATCGTTCTTC,TRBV29-1,TRBD2,few,TRBJ2-1
CASNHLLAGQNEQFF,TGTGCCAGCAACCACTTACTAGCGGGCCAAAATGAGCAGTTCTTC,TRBV6-6,TRBD2,many,TRBJ2-1
CAISELARQNTEAFF,TGTGCCATCAGTGAGCTCGCTAGACAAAACACTGAAGCTTTCTTT,TRBV10-3,NA,NA,TRBJ1-1
CASSYSVSGNQPQHF,TGTGCCAGCAGTTACTCTGTGTCAGGCAATCAGCCCCAGCATTTT,TRBV6-5,NA,many,TRBJ1-5
CASSDGYDEQYF,TGTGCCAGCAGCGACGGTTACGACGAGCAGTACTTC,TRBV12-3/TRBV12-4,NA,many,TRBJ2-7
CASSLTDKQETQYF,TGTGCCAGCAGCTTGACAGACAAACAAGAGACCCAGTACTTC,TRBV7-2,NA,many,TRBJ2-5